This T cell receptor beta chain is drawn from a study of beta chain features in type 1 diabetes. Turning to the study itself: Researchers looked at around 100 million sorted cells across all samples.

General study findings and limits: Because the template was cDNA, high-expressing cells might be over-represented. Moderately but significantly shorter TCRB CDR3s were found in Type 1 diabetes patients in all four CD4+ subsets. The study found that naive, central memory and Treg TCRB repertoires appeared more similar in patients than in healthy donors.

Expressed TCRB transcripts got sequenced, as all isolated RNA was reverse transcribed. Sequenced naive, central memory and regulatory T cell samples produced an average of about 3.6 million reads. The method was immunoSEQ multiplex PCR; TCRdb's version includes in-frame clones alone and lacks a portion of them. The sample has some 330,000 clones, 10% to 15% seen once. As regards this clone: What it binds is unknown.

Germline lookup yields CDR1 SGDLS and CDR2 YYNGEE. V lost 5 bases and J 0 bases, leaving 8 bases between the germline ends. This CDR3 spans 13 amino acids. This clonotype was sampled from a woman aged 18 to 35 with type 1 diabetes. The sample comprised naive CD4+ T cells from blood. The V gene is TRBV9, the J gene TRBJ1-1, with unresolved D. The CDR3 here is CASSPNMNTEAFF. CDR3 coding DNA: TGTGCCAGCAGTCCTAATATGAACACTGAAGCTTTCTTT.